The rows below give T cell receptor beta chains drawn from one sample of a study of T cell repertoires in cytomegalovirus infection. TCRdb reanalysed the reads using MiXCR and keeps one entry per CDR3 protein. The sample contains more than 400,000 distinct CDR3 sequences, more than 25% of which appear only once. Sequencing input: PBMCs. The receptor source for this set is a human donor in good health (CMV status not recorded). Some clones in this sample may be carry-over from other donors' samples. Both conserved end residues are part of each CDR3. Each record gives: D gene, V gene, J gene, clone size, CDR3 DNA, CDR3 protein. The D gene is left open where the match is weak. Clone size appears in some rows only: once, few, many, or a class for an expanded clone.

D: -
V: TRBV6-2/TRBV6-3
J: TRBJ1-2
size: many
DNA: TGTGCCAGCAGTTACTATCCATCCACTAACAACTATGGCTACACCTTC
CDR3: CASSYYPSTNNYGYTF

D: TRBD2
V: TRBV7-2
J: TRBJ2-3
size: many
DNA: TGTGCCAGCAGCTTAATCCTAGCGGGAGATGTTACGCAGTATTTT
CDR3: CASSLILAGDVTQYF

D: TRBD2
V: TRBV29-1
J: TRBJ2-1
size: -
DNA: TGCAGCGCCAAGGGACTAGCGGGAGATGAGCAGTTCTTC
CDR3: CSAKGLAGDEQFF

D: -
V: TRBV6-8
J: TRBJ2-7
size: -
DNA: TGTGCCAGCAGTTACAGGAGAGGGGTTGTCGACGAGCAGTACTTC
CDR3: CASSYRRGVVDEQYF

D: TRBD2
V: TRBV29-1
J: TRBJ2-7
size: -
DNA: TGCAGCGTGGCCGTAGCGGGAGGGCCGTACGAGCAGTACTTC
CDR3: CSVAVAGGPYEQYF

D: TRBD1
V: TRBV5-1
J: TRBJ1-1
size: few
DNA: TGCGCCAGCAGCTTGGTCGGACAGGGGGCCCTTAACACTGAAGCTTTCTTT
CDR3: CASSLVGQGALNTEAFF

D: -
V: TRBV12-3/TRBV12-4
J: TRBJ2-2
size: -
DNA: TGTGCCAGCAGTTTCTCTGTACGGAACGGGGAGCTGTTTTTT
CDR3: CASSFSVRNGELFF

D: -
V: TRBV20-1
J: TRBJ1-5
size: once
DNA: TGCAGTGCTATCGGGGGTATGGGTCAGCCCCAGCATTTT
CDR3: CSAIGGMGQPQHF

D: TRBD1
V: TRBV7-2
J: TRBJ1-6
size: many
DNA: TGTGCCAGCAGCCCACAGGGGGCTGTTACACCCCTCCACTTT
CDR3: CASSPQGAVTPLHF

D: -
V: TRBV6-5
J: TRBJ1-1
size: -
DNA: TGTGCCAGCAGTTACGGGAGAGGTGGTAAAGCTTTCTTT
CDR3: CASSYGRGGKAFF

D: -
V: TRBV27
J: TRBJ2-1
size: -
DNA: TGTGCCAGCAAGTGGAGGAACTACAATGAGCAGTTCTTC
CDR3: CASKWRNYNEQFF

D: -
V: TRBV19
J: TRBJ2-1
size: -
DNA: TGTGCCAGTAGTCTCCAAGGGGGAGTTAGCAGGGATGAGCAGTTCTTC
CDR3: CASSLQGGVSRDEQFF

D: TRBD1
V: TRBV28
J: TRBJ2-7
size: few
DNA: TGTGCCAGCAGTTTACCGGGGGGACAGGGGACATACGAGCAGTACTTC
CDR3: CASSLPGGQGTYEQYF

D: -
V: TRBV28
J: TRBJ2-7
size: few
DNA: TGTGCCAGCAATCAACTAGATTTTTCTGTCGACGAGCAGTACTTC
CDR3: CASNQLDFSVDEQYF

D: -
V: TRBV9
J: TRBJ2-2
size: -
DNA: TGTGCTACATCTCGGGGAAACACCGGGGAGCTGTTTTTT
CDR3: CATSRGNTGELFF

D: -
V: TRBV7-9
J: TRBJ2-3
size: few
DNA: TGTGCCAGCACCCCGGGAAGCACAGATACGCAGTATTTT
CDR3: CASTPGSTDTQYF

D: -
V: TRBV24-1
J: TRBJ1-1
size: -
DNA: TGTGCCACCAGTGATTTGAGAAAAGCTTTCTTT
CDR3: CATSDLRKAFF

D: TRBD1
V: TRBV19
J: TRBJ1-5
size: few
DNA: TGTGCCAGTAGCCGCAGGGGGGCAAATCAGCCCCAGCATTTT
CDR3: CASSRRGANQPQHF

D: -
V: TRBV28
J: TRBJ2-7
size: -
DNA: TGTGCCAGCAGTGTCGGATACGAGCAGTACTTC
CDR3: CASSVGYEQYF

D: -
V: TRBV7-2
J: TRBJ1-5
size: many
DNA: TGTGCCAGCAGCTTAGAATTTAGTAGCAATCAGCCCCAGCATTTT
CDR3: CASSLEFSSNQPQHF

D: TRBD1
V: TRBV2
J: TRBJ2-1
size: few
DNA: TGTGCCAGCAGCTCGACAGGGTTCAATGAGCAGTTCTTC
CDR3: CASSSTGFNEQFF

D: TRBD2
V: TRBV7-9
J: TRBJ2-1
size: few
DNA: TGTGCCAGCAGCTCGGGGGGAGAGTACAATGAGCAGTTCTTC
CDR3: CASSSGGEYNEQFF

D: -
V: TRBV4-2
J: TRBJ2-3
size: -
DNA: TGTGCCAGCAGCCAAGATTTAGAAACAGATACGCAGTATTTT
CDR3: CASSQDLETDTQYF

D: TRBD2
V: TRBV20-1
J: TRBJ2-7
size: -
DNA: TGCAGTGCTCGCTCTAGCGGGAGGGCCCACGAGCAGTACTTC
CDR3: CSARSSGRAHEQYF

D: -
V: TRBV12-3/TRBV12-4
J: TRBJ1-2
size: -
DNA: TGTGCCAGCAGTCTACAGGGCAGGAACTATGGCTACACCTTC
CDR3: CASSLQGRNYGYTF

D: -
V: TRBV20-1
J: TRBJ2-3
size: -
DNA: TGCAGTTCCTACAGGGATGGGACAGATACGCAGTATTTT
CDR3: CSSYRDGTDTQYF

D: -
V: TRBV12-3/TRBV12-4
J: TRBJ2-2
size: few
DNA: TGTGCCAGCAACCCGGGACACCAGAACACCGGGGAGCTGTTTTTT
CDR3: CASNPGHQNTGELFF

D: -
V: TRBV5-1
J: TRBJ1-3
size: -
DNA: TGCGCCAGCAGCTTGGACGGGGATGGAAACACCATATATTTT
CDR3: CASSLDGDGNTIYF

D: -
V: TRBV29-1
J: TRBJ2-3
size: few
DNA: TGCAGCGTTGGTGGGGACTGGAGCACAGATACGCAGTATTTT
CDR3: CSVGGDWSTDTQYF

D: TRBD2
V: TRBV25-1
J: TRBJ2-2
size: -
DNA: TGTGCCAGCAGTGACCCCGGGACTAGGAACACCGGGGAGCTGTTTTTT
CDR3: CASSDPGTRNTGELFF

D: -
V: TRBV10-3
J: TRBJ1-2
size: -
DNA: TGTGCCATCAGTGCGTACAGCTCTAACTATGGCTACACCTTC
CDR3: CAISAYSSNYGYTF